The present TCR beta chain was sequenced within a study of blood T cell repertoires in COVID-19. Study overall: The United States, Italy and Spain supplied acute and convalescent COVID-19 samples.

Method: immunoSEQ multiplex PCR; TCRdb's copy keeps in-frame clones and lacks some. Of about 250,000 clones listed, about 89% are singletons. Deletions cut 0 bases from V and 7 bases from J, with 17 bases between. Germline values: CDR1 SGHKS, CDR2 YYEKEE (reference sequence). CDR3 length: 15 amino acids. The V gene is TRBV5-5, the J gene TRBJ2-7; D not certain. This TCR derives from a woman aged 35 to 49 who had recovered from COVID-19. Sequencing was carried out using peripheral blood. CDR3 DNA sequence: TGTGCCAGCAGCTTGGCGGGTGGTTGGCTAGGAGAGCAGTACTTC. Protein product: CASSLAGGWLGEQYF.